The present entry profiles one TCR beta chain with its context. The antigen it binds to is not known. Because the CDR3's place on the DNA is in doubt, the DNA is left out and the CDR3 is given as listed by TCRdb. These data belong to a study of molecular identifiers for immune sequencing clone quantification (dated by TCRdb to the late 2010s). About the full investigation: For a replicate experiment, the RNA from either around 20,000 or 99,000 naive CD8 T cells was divided into five aliquots, and four of those aliquots went on to sequencing. CD8 T cells were used in a methods study to benchmark molecular-identifier clustering-based TCR repertoire sequencing (MIDCIRS) and TCR RNA copy counting.

Libraries were built with PCR. The sequencer listed for this sample is NextSeq 500. Bulk TCR libraries were generated as previously described, with the TCR primers listed in Table S5 used. Purification of total RNA was performed with the Qiagen AllPrep DNA/RNA kit. Before analysis, reads from multiple sequencing runs of one library were combined. As for the original processing: Reads were retained only if an exact TCR constant sequence was present, and the retained reads were trimmed to 150 nt and grouped according to their 12-nt molecular barcodes. Within each barcode group, reads were sub-clustered at a 15% Levenshtein threshold, and quality-weighted consensus sequences were built per RNA molecule. Non-functional sequences were removed, as were lower-count sequences one edit away from another. On the basis of fitting two negative binomial distributions, barcode sub-clusters with fewer than 20% of the maximum read count were discarded. TCRdb redid the processing of the public reads, applying fastp at Q25 and MiXCR, and retained in-frame beta chains. Every entry covers one CDR3 protein and lists the most common genes and DNA from its rows. TCRdb's processing, not the study's, gives the V and J calls here. The table for this sample lists 85,000 to 130,000 distinct CDR3 sequences; under 40% of them were counted only once. Roughly 4.2% of the sample is taken by the ten largest.

Libraries of naive CD8 T cells were generated from roughly 18,000 to 920,000 sorted cells, with 10%, 30% or 50% of the purified RNA used. Naive CD8 T cells were FACS-sorted as CD8+CD4-CCR7+CD45RA+ on a BD FACSAria II into RLT Plus buffer. Around 10 TCR copies' worth of Jurkat RNA were spiked into about 19,000-1,100,000 naive CD8 T cell samples to test detection sensitivity. Enrichment of CD8 T cells was performed with RosetteSep CD8+ T Cell Enrichment Cocktail and Ficoll-Paque, after which ACK red cell lysis was carried out. The germline V gene encodes CDR1 MNHEY and CDR2 SMNVEV (reference sequence). The CDR3 sequence holds 13 residues, the cysteine and phenylalanine included. On the study overall, not on this receptor specifically: The naive libraries included spiked-in Jurkat TCR RNA (roughly 11 copies' worth), and this RNA is not part of the donor repertoire. When barcode sub-clustering was omitted, TCR diversity was inflated by chimeric consensus sequences, with chimeras reaching as high as 47%. In CMV-specific effector cells, clones with more than 20 RNA copies contained over 98% of molecules, whereas in naive cells such clones contained under 1% of molecules. Modeling estimated roughly 3 recovered TCR RNA copies per cell, compared with 8.5 to 10 by digital PCR, which implies 30% to 35% capture efficiency. Identical TCR molecules sharing a barcode could cause highly expanded clone sizes to be underestimated. Spiked-in Jurkat TCR RNA equivalent to a single cell was reported to be detectable even among approximately 1 million naive CD8 T cells.

Sequencing was performed on naive CD8+ T cells from blood, with Jurkat cell RNA spiked in. What this sample's cell subset or site label stands for: FACS-sorted CD8+CD4-CCR7+CD45RA+ naive T cells. The sequence is built from TRBV27 and TRBJ2-7; no DNA check was done on the table's D call, TRBD1. This clonotype was obtained from a human donor in good health. Some libraries in this study had Jurkat cell RNA spiked in. CDR3 region: CASRVGTGAELYF.